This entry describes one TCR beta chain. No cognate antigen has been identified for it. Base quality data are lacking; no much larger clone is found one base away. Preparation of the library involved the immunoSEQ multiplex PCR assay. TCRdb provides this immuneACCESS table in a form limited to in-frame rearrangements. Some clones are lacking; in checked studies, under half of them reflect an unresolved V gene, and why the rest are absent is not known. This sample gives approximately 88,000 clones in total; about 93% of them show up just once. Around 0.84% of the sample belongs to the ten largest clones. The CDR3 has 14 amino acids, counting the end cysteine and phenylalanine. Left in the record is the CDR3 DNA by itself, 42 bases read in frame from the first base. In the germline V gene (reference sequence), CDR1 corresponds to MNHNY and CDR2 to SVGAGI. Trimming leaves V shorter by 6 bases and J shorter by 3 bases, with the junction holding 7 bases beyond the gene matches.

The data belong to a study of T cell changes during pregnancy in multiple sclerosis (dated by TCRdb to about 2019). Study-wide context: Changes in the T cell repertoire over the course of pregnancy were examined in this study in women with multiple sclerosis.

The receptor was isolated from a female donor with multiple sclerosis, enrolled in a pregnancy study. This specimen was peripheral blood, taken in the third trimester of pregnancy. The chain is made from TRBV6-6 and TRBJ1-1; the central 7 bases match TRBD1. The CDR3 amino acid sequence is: CASRQGDGDTEAFF. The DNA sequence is TGTGCCAGCAGGCAGGGGGACGGAGACACTGAAGCTTTCTTT.